Described below is a single TCR beta chain sequence and its context. Trimming took 5 bases from V and 0 from J; bases not matched to a gene: 9. The CDR3 is 17 amino acids. CDR1 is MDHEN and CDR2 is SYDVKM in the germline V gene. The data were produced by immunoSEQ multiplex PCR, yet TCRdb's version contains in-frame clones alone and is incomplete. The sample has tens of thousands of clones, around four fifths seen once; the top ten hold 4% to 6%. This record belongs to a study of blood T cell repertoires in COVID-19. The TCR sequence derives from a man aged 50 to 59 with active COVID-19. This chain joins TRBV28 and TRBJ2-5; 10 bases match TRBD1. Sample: peripheral blood. CDR3 DNA sequence: TGTGCCAGCAGTCTTGCGGGACAGGGGCCCCACCAAGAGACCCAGTACTTC. Translating gives CASSLAGQGPHQETQYF.